This T cell receptor (beta chain) is from a study of Ad26.COV2.S vaccination and SARS-CoV-2 variants. Study outcomes and limitations: Vaccine recipients surpassed placebo recipients in spike-specific TCR breadth. From the TCR breadth and depth analyses, total T cell responses may have been underestimated. Considerable breadth of spike-specific CD8+ and CD4+ T cell responses has reportedly been documented following vaccination. Those who received vaccine or placebo ended up with similar non-spike TCR breadth.

Details on this clone: The antigen is unknown.

The method was immunoSEQ multiplex PCR; TCRdb's version includes in-frame clones alone and lacks a portion of them. The sample holds 87,000 or so clones, more than 65% seen once. Trimming removed 4 bases from V and 2 bases from J, with 9 bases in between. The CDR3 consists of 13 residues. Germline lookup yields CDR1 MNHEY and CDR2 SVGEGT. This clonotype was obtained from a human donor who had recovered from COVID-19. Sequenced material: peripheral blood, taken after recovery from COVID-19. The V call is TRBV6-2 or TRBV6-3, the J call TRBJ2-7; D remains ambiguous. The CDR3 loop reads CASSWSTAYEQYF. The CDR3, as DNA: TGTGCCAGCAGTTGGTCTACCGCCTACGAGCAGTACTTC.